The rows below give T cell receptor beta chains drawn from one sample of a study of T-cell reconstitution after alpha-beta-depleted transplantation in children. TCRdb ran MiXCR on the PCR reads and lists one entry per CDR3 protein. The table has around 440,000 distinct CDR3 sequences, more than 9% seen once. This specimen was PBMCs, taken before TCRalphabeta/CD19-depleted stem cell transplant. All receptors derive from a child younger than 10 with inherited bone marrow failure, due to receive a stem cell transplant. Each CDR3 is given with its conserved first and last residue. The D gene is left open where the match is weak. A clone size is listed for some rows: how often the clone was seen (once, few, many), or a class if it is expanded.

length	J	size	D	V	CDR3	DNA
13	TRBJ2-7	many	-	TRBV6-6	CASRAPAHDEQYF	TGTGCCAGCAGGGCCCCGGCCCACGACGAGCAGTACTTC
11	TRBJ2-4	many	-	TRBV11-2	CASSRAYIQYF	TGTGCCAGCAGCCGGGCGTACATTCAGTACTTC
14	TRBJ2-1	few	TRBD2	TRBV11-2	CASRDREGINEQFF	TGTGCCAGCAGGGACCGGGAGGGTATCAATGAGCAGTTCTTC
15	TRBJ2-3	-	TRBD2	TRBV12-3/TRBV12-4	CASSQTSGRADTQYF	TGTGCCAGCAGTCAGACTAGCGGGAGGGCAGATACGCAGTATTTT
14	TRBJ2-2	many	-	TRBV30	CAWSGRGNTGELFF	TGTGCCTGGAGCGGGAGAGGTAACACCGGGGAGCTGTTTTTT
15	TRBJ1-1	many	-	TRBV7-9	CASSLGRGENTEAFF	TGTGCCAGCAGCTTAGGTCGGGGGGAGAACACTGAAGCTTTCTTT
13	TRBJ2-2	few	-	TRBV30	CAWFPSATGELFF	TGTGCCTGGTTCCCCTCCGCAACCGGGGAGCTGTTTTTT
17	TRBJ2-1	many	-	TRBV24-1	CATSDFGTTLSYNEQFF	TGTGCCACCAGTGATTTCGGCACCACCCTTTCCTACAATGAGCAGTTCTTC
10	TRBJ1-6	many	-	TRBV3-1	CASGDSTLHF	TGTGCCAGCGGGGATTCGACCCTCCACTTT
15	TRBJ2-7	-	-	TRBV28	CASTLTGRGGYEQYF	TGTGCCAGCACCCTCACGGGCAGGGGGGGTTACGAGCAGTACTTC
13	TRBJ2-3	many	-	TRBV6-2/TRBV6-3	CASSSGLLDTQYF	TGTGCCAGCAGTTCTGGACTACTAGATACGCAGTATTTT
15	TRBJ1-2	many	TRBD1	TRBV5-1	CASSLPDRVRDGYTF	TGCGCCAGCAGCCTTCCGGACAGGGTTAGGGATGGCTACACCTTC
14	TRBJ2-7	-	-	TRBV20-1	CSGTPLVPTYEQYF	TGCAGTGGAACCCCGCTAGTGCCCACCTACGAGCAGTACTTC
13	TRBJ2-7	many	-	TRBV7-9	CASSFVGNHEQYF	TGTGCCAGCAGCTTTGTCGGGAACCACGAGCAGTACTTC
15	TRBJ2-7	many	-	TRBV5-8	CASSPSGLVSYEQYF	TGTGCCAGCAGCCCCAGTGGTCTAGTCTCCTACGAGCAGTACTTC
12	TRBJ1-1	-	-	TRBV30	CAWSGLSSEAFF	TGTGCCTGGAGTGGGCTCAGCTCTGAAGCTTTCTTT
12	TRBJ2-1	many	-	TRBV29-1	CSVEGLGNEQFF	TGCAGCGTTGAGGGGCTGGGCAATGAGCAGTTCTTC
14	TRBJ1-1	many	-	TRBV5-1	CASSPIQMNTEAFF	TGCGCCAGCAGCCCTATCCAGATGAACACTGAAGCTTTCTTT
18	TRBJ2-1	many	TRBD2	TRBV7-9	CASSLGLAGVSSYNEQFF	TGTGCCAGCAGCTTAGGACTAGCGGGCGTTAGCTCCTACAATGAGCAGTTCTTC
13	TRBJ2-3	many	-	TRBV5-1	CASSPVGSDTQYF	TGCGCCAGCAGCCCCGTCGGGTCAGATACGCAGTATTTT
14	TRBJ2-1	many	-	TRBV12-3/TRBV12-4	CASSLRTNYNEQFF	TGTGCCAGCAGTCTCCGGACTAACTACAATGAGCAGTTCTTC
17	TRBJ1-1	few	-	TRBV5-4	CASSLGVGRGMNTEAFF	TGTGCCAGCAGCTTAGGGGTCGGGAGGGGTATGAACACTGAAGCTTTCTTT
16	TRBJ2-1	many	-	TRBV7-9	CASSLGWTGADNEQFF	TGTGCCAGCAGCTTAGGGTGGACGGGAGCAGACAATGAGCAGTTCTTC
15	TRBJ2-7	many	TRBD2	TRBV29-1	CSVAQVAGGLYEQYF	TGCAGCGTCGCCCAAGTAGCGGGAGGGCTCTACGAGCAGTACTTC